Listed below are T cell receptor beta chains from one sample, sequenced in a study of CD8 T cells in Susac syndrome. TCRdb re-called the immunoSEQ multiplex PCR reads with MiXCR, one entry per CDR3 protein. This repertoire shows hundreds of thousands of distinct CDR3 sequences, just over 90% found once; its top ten account for around 0.07%. The sample was CD4+ T cells from PBMCs. These receptors were obtained from a human donor with multiple sclerosis. Each CDR3 is given with its conserved first and last residue. Each record gives: CDR3 length, V gene, D gene, clone size, J gene, CDR3 protein, CDR3 DNA. D genes are given only for firm matches. Some rows have no size entry. The others give once, few or many, or a class for an expanded clone.

17	TRBV20-1	.	.	TRBJ2-7	CSARGGQSLNKIYEQYF	TGCAGTGCTAGAGGCGGGCAATCACTCAATAAGATTTACGAGCAGTACTTC
12	TRBV7-9	.	.	TRBJ2-3	CASSLATDTQYF	TGTGCCAGCAGCTTAGCCACAGATACGCAGTATTTT
16	TRBV20-1	.	.	TRBJ2-3	CSAAIPQGWGTDTQYF	TGCAGTGCCGCAATTCCTCAGGGATGGGGCACAGATACGCAGTATTTT
17	TRBV4-1	TRBD2	.	TRBJ2-1	CASSQVTSGGARNEQFF	TGCGCCAGCAGCCAGGTCACTAGCGGGGGGGCGAGGAATGAGCAGTTCTTC
14	TRBV29-1	TRBD1	.	TRBJ1-2	CSVEASGTGGGYTF	TGCAGCGTTGAAGCTTCCGGGACAGGGGGGGGCTACACCTTC
16	TRBV19	.	.	TRBJ2-3	CASSNHRTASTDTQYF	TGTGCCAGTAGTAACCACAGAACCGCTAGCACAGATACGCAGTATTTT
17	TRBV18	TRBD1	.	TRBJ2-6	CASSQTTGGRGANVLTF	TGTGCCAGCTCCCAGACGACAGGGGGCCGCGGGGCCAACGTCCTGACTTTC
13	TRBV18	.	.	TRBJ1-4	CASSPSRNEKLFF	TGTGCCAGCTCACCATCAAGGAATGAAAAACTGTTTTTT
11	TRBV20-1	.	.	TRBJ1-2	CSARGENGYTF	TGCAGTGCTAGGGGGGAGAATGGCTACACCTTC
13	TRBV20-1	.	.	TRBJ1-1	CSAGPKGNTEAFF	TGCAGTGCTGGCCCTAAAGGGAACACTGAAGCTTTCTTT
14	TRBV15	.	.	TRBJ1-1	CATSRGSGYTEAFF	TGTGCCACCAGCAGAGGGAGCGGATACACTGAAGCTTTCTTT
15	TRBV12-3/TRBV12-4	.	.	TRBJ1-4	CASSLNLGSNEKLFF	TGTGCCAGCAGTTTAAATCTGGGCTCTAATGAAAAACTGTTTTTT
18	TRBV4-1	.	.	TRBJ1-5	CASSPGPGRTSNNQPQHF	TGCGCCAGCAGCCCGGGGCCTGGAAGGACCTCTAACAATCAGCCCCAGCATTTT
14	TRBV15	.	.	TRBJ2-5	CATSRGGGIETQYF	TGTGCCACCAGCAGAGGAGGGGGAATTGAGACCCAGTACTTC
16	TRBV11-3	.	.	TRBJ2-5	CASSLAQGYAGETQYF	TGTGCCAGCAGCTTAGCTCAGGGATACGCGGGAGAGACCCAGTACTTC
18	TRBV6-5	TRBD2	.	TRBJ2-4	CASSYEDFWRGGDHIQYF	TGTGCCAGCAGTTACGAGGACTTCTGGCGGGGGGGCGATCACATTCAGTACTTC
16	TRBV20-1	TRBD2	.	TRBJ2-1	CSAWGTSGGGLNEQFF	TGCAGTGCTTGGGGGACTAGCGGGGGGGGGTTGAATGAGCAGTTCTTC
14	TRBV5-1	TRBD1	.	TRBJ2-5	CASSYRGSGETQYF	TGCGCCAGCTCCTACAGGGGGTCGGGAGAGACCCAGTACTTC
16	TRBV6-2/TRBV6-3	.	.	TRBJ2-2	CASSYRRAPNTGELFF	TGTGCCAGCAGTTATCGGCGGGCCCCGAACACCGGGGAGCTGTTTTTT
14	TRBV3-1	.	.	TRBJ2-7	CASSQGGLPYEQYF	TGTGCCAGCAGCCAGGGGGGCTTGCCCTACGAGCAGTACTTC
14	TRBV29-1	TRBD1	.	TRBJ2-5	CSVERQGMEETQYF	TGCAGCGTTGAAAGACAGGGGATGGAAGAGACCCAGTACTTC
16	TRBV6-1	.	.	TRBJ1-5	CASSANLGSSNQPQHF	TGTGCCAGCAGTGCAAATTTGGGCAGTAGCAATCAGCCCCAGCATTTT
13	TRBV6-2/TRBV6-3	TRBD1	.	TRBJ2-7	CASRDRGRWEQYF	TGTGCCAGCAGGGACAGGGGGCGCTGGGAGCAGTACTTC
15	TRBV27	TRBD1	.	TRBJ1-4	CARLSQFGTGEKLFF	TGTGCCAGATTGAGTCAATTCGGGACAGGGGAAAAACTGTTTTTT
16	TRBV6-6	.	.	TRBJ2-4	CASSYSGGAIKNIQYF	TGTGCCAGCAGTTACTCGGGAGGCGCGATTAAAAACATTCAGTACTTC
12	TRBV7-9	.	few	TRBJ2-5	CASSLSPETQYF	TGTGCCAGCAGTTTAAGCCCGGAGACCCAGTACTTC
14	TRBV3-1	.	.	TRBJ2-2	CASTATSNTGELFF	TGTGCCAGCACCGCTACCTCGAACACCGGGGAGCTGTTTTTT
13	TRBV24-1	.	.	TRBJ2-3	CATSVGSTDTQYF	TGTGCCACCAGTGTGGGGTCCACAGATACGCAGTATTTT
11	TRBV6-5	.	.	TRBJ1-1	CASSWGSEAFF	TGTGCCAGCAGTTGGGGCTCTGAAGCTTTCTTT
11	TRBV7-9	.	.	TRBJ1-2	CASSLETSYTF	TGTGCCAGCAGCCTAGAGACGAGCTACACCTTC
11	TRBV20-1	.	.	TRBJ1-3	CSASGGNTIYF	TGCAGTGCTAGCGGAGGAAACACCATATATTTT
16	TRBV12-3/TRBV12-4	.	.	TRBJ2-1	CASRPRRASGYNEQFF	TGTGCCAGCAGACCACGACGGGCTAGTGGGTACAATGAGCAGTTCTTC
13	TRBV29-1	.	.	TRBJ1-1	CSVAEGIGTEAFF	TGCAGCGTCGCAGAGGGGATTGGGACTGAAGCTTTCTTT
13	TRBV29-1	.	few	TRBJ2-2	CSVDRGNTGELFF	TGCAGCGTTGATCGGGGAAACACCGGGGAGCTGTTTTTT
17	TRBV12-3/TRBV12-4	TRBD2	.	TRBJ2-3	CASSPGLAGGPRDTQYF	TGTGCCAGCTCCCCGGGACTAGCGGGGGGGCCGAGGGATACGCAGTATTTT
13	TRBV29-1	.	.	TRBJ1-4	CSVGLHGYEKLFF	TGCAGCGTTGGGCTACACGGCTATGAAAAACTGTTTTTT
14	TRBV5-1	TRBD1	.	TRBJ1-4	CASSATGANEKLFF	TGCGCCAGCAGCGCCACAGGGGCTAATGAAAAACTGTTTTTT
14	TRBV3-1	.	.	TRBJ1-6	CASSQLDSKSPLHF	TGTGCCAGCAGCCAATTAGACAGCAAGTCACCCCTCCACTTT
14	TRBV7-6	TRBD2	.	TRBJ2-1	CASSLAGGGNEQFF	TGTGCCAGCAGCTTAGCGGGGGGGGGCAATGAGCAGTTCTTC
15	TRBV5-1	.	.	TRBJ1-1	CASSLESSGEWLAFF	TGCGCCAGCAGCTTGGAATCGAGTGGGGAATGGCTCGCTTTCTTT
14	TRBV7-3	.	.	TRBJ1-1	CASSPAPGNTEAFF	TGTGCCAGCAGCCCTGCGCCAGGGAACACTGAAGCTTTCTTT
18	TRBV4-1	TRBD2	.	TRBJ2-1	CASSQDRYGGRGGDEQFF	TGCGCCAGCAGCCAAGATCGATACGGCGGGAGGGGCGGCGATGAGCAGTTCTTC
13	TRBV2	TRBD2	.	TRBJ2-7	CASVTGGIEEQYF	TGTGCCAGCGTTACGGGGGGGATTGAGGAGCAGTACTTC
13	TRBV2	.	.	TRBJ2-1	CASNSESYNEQFF	TGTGCCAGCAATTCGGAGTCCTACAATGAGCAGTTCTTC
15	TRBV19	.	.	TRBJ1-1	CASSRARVENTEAFF	TGTGCCAGTAGTCGAGCCAGGGTGGAGAACACTGAAGCTTTCTTT
18	TRBV20-1	.	.	TRBJ2-5	CSATPAKSGLVGQETQYF	TGCAGTGCTACCCCCGCCAAGTCGGGGTTGGTGGGCCAAGAGACCCAGTACTTC
14	TRBV19	TRBD1	.	TRBJ1-5	CASSLGQSNQPQHF	TGTGCCAGTAGTTTGGGACAGAGCAATCAGCCCCAGCATTTT
13	TRBV15	TRBD1	.	TRBJ2-7	CATSANRGYEQYF	TGTGCCACCAGCGCCAACAGGGGATACGAGCAGTACTTC
19	TRBV20-1	TRBD2	.	TRBJ2-4	CSAKDSGLAGLRAKNIQYF	TGCAGTGCGAAGGACTCCGGACTAGCGGGACTTAGGGCCAAAAACATTCAGTACTTC
15	TRBV28	TRBD1	once	TRBJ1-6	CASSSRQGPTSPLHF	TGTGCCAGCAGTTCGCGACAGGGCCCAACTTCACCCCTCCACTTT
14	TRBV5-4	TRBD2	.	TRBJ2-5	CASSFSGSDETQYF	TGTGCCAGCAGCTTTAGCGGGAGTGATGAGACCCAGTACTTC
14	TRBV10-3	.	once	TRBJ2-1	CAISEGGSANEQFF	TGTGCCATCAGTGAGGGAGGGAGTGCTAATGAGCAGTTCTTC
17	TRBV28	.	.	TRBJ1-5	CASSFFGTDGSNQPQHF	TGTGCCAGCAGTTTTTTTGGTACGGACGGTAGCAATCAGCCCCAGCATTTT
13	TRBV20-1	.	few	TRBJ1-1	CSARAGVNTEAFF	TGCAGTGCTAGAGCAGGCGTGAACACTGAAGCTTTCTTT
15	TRBV12-3/TRBV12-4	TRBD2	.	TRBJ2-7	CASSPTSGGNGEQYF	TGTGCCAGCAGTCCGACTAGCGGGGGGAATGGCGAGCAGTACTTC
15	TRBV6-6	.	.	TRBJ1-1	CASSYSPTGDTEAFF	TGTGCCAGCAGTTACTCTCCAACGGGGGACACTGAAGCTTTCTTT
13	TRBV7-3	.	.	TRBJ2-4	CASRYPGPGIQYF	TGTGCCAGCAGATATCCCGGACCAGGCATTCAGTACTTC